These T cell receptor beta chains were read from a single sample in a study of cytomegalovirus exposure and HLA in healthy donors. TCRdb's table, derived via immunoSEQ multiplex PCR, lists solely in-frame clones and lacks some. The sample contains about 120,000 clones, approximately 80% of which appear only once. Sequenced input: PBMCs. The receptors come from a woman between 18 and 30 years old in good health and CMV-seronegative. CDR3s leave out the opening cysteine and the closing phenylalanine or tryptophan. Each record gives: CDR3 protein, J gene, V gene.

ASSLVPDYSAKNIQY TRBJ2-4 TRBV7-8
ASSSLDRGEKLF TRBJ1-4 TRBV6-5
AISDLTGVPDGYT TRBJ1-2 TRBV10-3
ATSREGTGGFNYGYT TRBJ1-2 TRBV15
ASKEFLNYGYT TRBJ1-2 TRBV2
ASSGDSGNTIY TRBJ1-3 TRBV6-6
SAPKTGNTEAF TRBJ1-1 TRBV29-1
ASSFGGGAGELF TRBJ2-2 TRBV5-5
ASSVDTGRSYEQY TRBJ2-7 TRBV5-1
ASTGGLSVNEQF TRBJ2-1 TRBV30
ASILATVISGANVLT TRBJ2-6 TRBV5-1
ASGLDTGFGANVLT TRBJ2-6 TRBV12-5
ASSLGGLNQPQH TRBJ1-5 TRBV5-1
ASSLGNGLKDNEQF TRBJ2-1 TRBV7-3
ASSLSMTIGAYEQY NA TRBV27
ASSWGVGNYGYT TRBJ1-2 TRBV6-5
ASSPEASGGGSHNEQF TRBJ2-1 TRBV13
ASSLRGGSYEQY TRBJ2-7 TRBV11-2
ASGLVLAGTEAF TRBJ1-1 TRBV12-5
ASSEVTWSYNEQF TRBJ2-1 TRBV6-1
ASSQRGLGELF TRBJ2-2 TRBV18
ASSHPGQAYEQY TRBJ2-7 TRBV18
ASSHSRLAGYNEQF TRBJ2-1 TRBV14
AWTAGANTEAF TRBJ1-1 TRBV30
ASSLRGGETQY TRBJ2-5 TRBV7-2
ASGPIFSGYT TRBJ1-2 TRBV27
ASSTRGQIYSNQPQH TRBJ1-5 TRBV19
ASSLSRNYEQY TRBJ2-7 TRBV5-5
ASWGQNTGELF TRBJ2-2 TRBV2
ASGPMTGLYTEAF TRBJ1-1 TRBV5-1
ASSLGWTTSYEQY TRBJ2-7 TRBV7-2
ASSLAGVTYNEQF TRBJ2-1 TRBV5-4
ASSPLLDSGGSGNTEAF TRBJ1-1 TRBV18
ARSLASGPYEQY TRBJ2-7 TRBV7-5
ASSWPSPAKNSQY TRBJ2-4 TRBV7-2
ASSPFDRGLQPQH TRBJ1-5 TRBV6-5
ASSLEGDRGYT TRBJ1-2 TRBV7-8
ASTAGYNTEAF TRBJ1-1 TRBV6-1
ASSPRSDGYEQY TRBJ2-7 TRBV6-1
ASSPPGQGGPQH TRBJ1-5 TRBV18
ASSIAGESGNTIY TRBJ1-3 TRBV5-8